This T cell receptor (beta chain) comes out of a study of T cell repertoires in cytomegalovirus infection. TCRdb reprocessed the reads via MiXCR and lists one record per CDR3 protein. The profile shows around 500,000 distinct CDR3 sequences, more than 40% of them singletons. This CDR3 is 14 amino acids long. V was trimmed by 8 bases and J by 0 bases, leaving 12 bases between them. The germline V gene has CDR1 SEHNR and CDR2 FQNEAQ (reference sequence). The sample holds a few counts of this clonotype. The antigen is unknown. The rearrangement uses TRBV7-9 and TRBJ2-3, with D possibly TRBD1 on 5 matching bases. This TCR derives from a human donor in good health (CMV status not recorded). Some clones in this sample may be carry-over from other donors' samples. This sample comprised cultured PBMCs, obtained from culture after CMV antigen stimulation. Here the CDR3 reads CASQGRGSTDTQYF. CDR3 in DNA: TGTGCCAGCCAGGGAAGGGGAAGCACAGATACGCAGTATTTT.